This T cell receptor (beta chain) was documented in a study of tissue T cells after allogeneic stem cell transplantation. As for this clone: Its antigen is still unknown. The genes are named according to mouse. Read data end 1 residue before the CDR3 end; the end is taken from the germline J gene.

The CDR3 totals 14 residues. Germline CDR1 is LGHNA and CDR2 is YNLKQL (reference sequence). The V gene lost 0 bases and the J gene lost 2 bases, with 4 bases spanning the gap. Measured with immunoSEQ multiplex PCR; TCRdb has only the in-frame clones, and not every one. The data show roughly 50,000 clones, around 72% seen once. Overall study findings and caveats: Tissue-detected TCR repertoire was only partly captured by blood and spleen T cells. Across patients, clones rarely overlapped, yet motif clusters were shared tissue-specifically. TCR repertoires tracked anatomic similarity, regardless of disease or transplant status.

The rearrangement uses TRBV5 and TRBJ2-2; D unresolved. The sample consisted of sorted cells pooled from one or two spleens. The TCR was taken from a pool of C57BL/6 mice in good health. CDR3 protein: CASSQDDNTGQLYF. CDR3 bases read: TGTGCCAGCAGCCAAGATGACAACACCGGGCAGCTCTAC.